This T cell receptor (beta chain) was obtained from a study of shared clonotypes between healthy human individuals. Study results and limitations: Non-shared clonotypes showed lower generation probabilities than clonotypes common to all four donors.

Clones were sequenced by immunoSEQ multiplex PCR, and TCRdb holds only the in-frame ones, with some missing. The sample lists 950,000 to 1,300,000 clones; roughly 80% were seen once. Of note for this clone: As yet, its antigen is unknown.

J was trimmed by 0 bases and V by 1 base; bases with no gene match: 9. CDR3 length: 18 amino acids. Germline V gene sequence: CDR1 GTSNPN, CDR2 SVGIG (reference sequence). The V and J genes are TRBV30 and TRBJ2-1; 10 nucleotides agree with TRBD2. The clonotype comes from a man aged 18 to 30 in good health. The source material was memory CD4+ T cells sorted from blood. Subset meaning: CD45RA-negative fraction. The CDR3 DNA reads TGTGCCTGGAGTGGGAATAGCGGGGGGTCAAGCTCCTACAATGAGCAGTTCTTC. The encoded protein is CAWSGNSGGSSSYNEQFF.